What follows are 21 T cell receptor beta chains derived from one specimen sequenced in a study of cytomegalovirus exposure and HLA in healthy donors. This PCR relied on a set of 60 Vbeta primers and 13 Jbeta primers. The data were produced by immunoSEQ multiplex PCR, yet TCRdb's version contains in-frame clones alone and is incomplete. Of roughly 98,000 clones listed, approximately 72% are singletons. Material: PBMCs. The origin of the receptors is a female donor in good health and CMV-seropositive.

V gene TRBV30 combines with J gene TRBJ2-1, with 9 bases identical to TRBD2. Germline assignment: CDR1 GTSNPN and CDR2 SVGIG (reference sequence). The CDR3 covers 14 residues. Losses at the gene ends were 8 bases for V and 2 bases for J; bases not matched to a gene: 7. CDR3: CARQSGRTYNEQFF. CDR3 in DNA: TGTGCCCGCCAGAGCGGGAGGACCTACAATGAGCAGTTCTTC. Full variable domain (remainder filled in from reference TRBV30 and TRBJ2-1): SQTIHQWPATLVQPVGSPLSLECTVEGTSNPNLYWYRQAAGRGLQLLFYSVGIGQISSEVPQNLSASRPQDRQFILSSKKLLLSDSGFYLCARQSGRTYNEQFFGPGTRLTVL.

This clone appeared a few times. V and J are TRBV4-3 and TRBJ2-4; possible D gene TRBD2, 5 bases. Per the germline V gene, CDR1 is LGHNA and CDR2 is YSLEER. The CDR3 extends over 16 amino acids. Trimming shortened V by 0 bases and J by 6 bases, and 15 bases separated the two germline ends. The CDR3 region has the DNA TGCGCCAGCAGCCAAGATTATTCGGGGTTCGGAAACATTCAGTACTTC. The encoded protein is CASSQDYSGFGNIQYF.

This chain joins TRBV27 and TRBJ2-7; 9 nucleotides agree with TRBD1. CDR3 length: 15 amino acids. J gave up 0 bases and V 3 bases, and 3 bases lay outside the gene matches. Germline CDR1 reads MNHEY; CDR2 reads SMNVEV (reference sequence). The CDR3 DNA sequence: TGTGCCAGCAGTTTCCGGGACAGGGCCTCCTACGAGCAGTACTTC. It yields the protein CASSFRDRASYEQYF.

This chain uses TRBV5-1 with TRBJ1-6; the D gene is possibly TRBD1 (5 bases). This CDR3 region has 14 residues. The germline CDR1 and CDR2 sequences are SGHRS and YFSETQ. The germline V and J ends were trimmed by 4 bases and 12 bases, with 17 bases remaining between them. In nucleotides, the CDR3 is TGCGCCAGCAGCATAACACAAGGGGATCGACCCCTCCACTTT. This sequence encodes CASSITQGDRPLHF.

CDR3 loop: CASSLGRGSGGAGLQYF. In DNA, the CDR3 is TGTGCCAGCAGCTTAGGGCGGGGTAGCGGGGGGGCCGGGTTGCAGTACTTC. The J gene is TRBJ2-7, the V gene TRBV7-2; 11 bases map to TRBD2. The V gene's germline CDR1 is SGHTA and CDR2 FQGNSA. This CDR3 region has 17 residues. V shed 1 base and J 9 bases; nucleotides not matched to a gene: 14.

This clone was detected a few times. The chain links TRBV28 to TRBJ2-7; TRBD1 might be the D (5 bases). V lost 4 bases and J 4 bases, leaving 8 bases between the germline ends. CDR1 MDHEN and CDR2 SYDVKM come from the germline V gene. The CDR3 has 12 residues. The CDR3, as DNA: TGTGCCAGCAGTTCAGGGAAGTACGAGCAGTACTTC. It specifies CASSSGKYEQYF.

This clone was observed a single time. The V and J genes are TRBV7-2 and TRBJ2-7, with 8 bases aligning to TRBD1. The CDR3 consists of 14 residues. The germline gives CDR1 SGHTA, CDR2 FQGNSA. Trimming took 3 bases from V and 4 from J; bases not matched to a gene: 5. In nucleotides, the CDR3 is TGTGCCAGCAGCTTGAGGACAGGGCAGTACGAGCAGTACTTC. Residues: CASSLRTGQYEQYF.

The chain uses TRBV7-2 and TRBJ2-7, with D maybe TRBD1 (5 bases). V gave up 1 base and J gave up 6 bases, with 13 bases separating them. This CDR3 has 14 amino acids. Germline V gene sequence: CDR1 SGHTA, CDR2 FQGNSA. CDR3 nucleotides: TGTGCCAGCAGCTTAGAGGGCAGGGTGGGCGAGCAGTACTTC. Protein sequence: CASSLEGRVGEQYF.

CDR3 sequence: CASSTSRAGGNNEQFF. The CDR3 DNA reads TGTGCCAGCTCTACGTCCCGGGCGGGAGGCAACAATGAGCAGTTCTTC. V is TRBV2 and J is TRBJ2-1; 8 nucleotides align to TRBD2. The junction had 14 bases not matched to a gene; V was cut back by 8 bases and J by 5 bases. Per the germline V gene, CDR1 is SNHLY and CDR2 is FYNNEI. CDR3 size: 16 residues. Full variable domain (outside the CDR3, taken from reference TRBV2 and TRBJ2-1): EPEVTQTPSHQVTQMGQEVILRCVPISNHLYFYWYRQILGQKVEFLVSFYNNEISEKSEIFDDQFSVERPDGSNFTLKIRSTKLEDSAMYFCASSTSRAGGNNEQFFGPGTRLTVL.

The chain has TRBV13 and TRBJ2-7; D is perhaps TRBD2 (6 bases). V was clipped by 7 bases and J by 2 bases, with 15 bases between them. The germline V gene has CDR1 PRHDT and CDR2 FYEKMQ (reference sequence). There are 14 residues in the CDR3. The CDR3 nucleotides are TGTGCCAGCACCTCCCGGGAGTTCGCCTACGAGCAGTACTTC. Encoded protein: CASTSREFAYEQYF.

This clone was observed once. CDR3: CASRRGELHPLIYEQYF. DNA for the CDR3: TGTGCCAGCCGACGGGGGGAGCTCCATCCCTTAATCTACGAGCAGTACTTC. The chain recombines TRBV28 with TRBJ2-7, with 7 positions matching TRBD2. Germline lookup yields CDR1 MDHEN and CDR2 SYDVKM. The CDR3 consists of 17 residues. Germline trimming cut 8 bases from V and 3 bases from J; bases unmatched to any gene: 19.

As for this clone: An end of the junction does not agree with germline; a read error may underlie this. The rearrangement joins TRBV29-1 to TRBJ1-4, with D possibly being TRBD1 (6 bases). The CDR3 is 13 amino acids. Germline CDR1 is SQVTM and CDR2 is ANQGSEA. In DNA, the CDR3 is TGCAGCGTTGAAGAAGGAGGACAGCGTGCTAGGATTTTT. Protein sequence: CSVEEGGQRARIF.

The chain uses TRBV29-1 and TRBJ2-7; 8 bases line up with TRBD2. The CDR3 is 15 residues long. Trimming at V came to 7 bases and at J to 1 base, leaving 12 bases not matched to a gene. CDR1 is SQVTM and CDR2 is ANQGSEA in the germline V gene. Here the CDR3 reads CSGLLSSGTSYEQYF. Written as DNA, the CDR3 is TGCAGCGGCTTGCTGAGTAGCGGGACTTCCTACGAGCAGTACTTC.

The chain couples TRBV12-5 to TRBJ2-2; 11 bases are shared with TRBD1. CDR3 length equals 16 residues. The germline CDR1 and CDR2 sequences are LGHNT and FRNRAP. The junction had 6 bases not matched to a gene; V was cut back by 4 bases and J by 5 bases. DNA for the CDR3: TGTGCTAGTGGTTGGAGGACAGGGGGCTTTACCGGGGAGCTGTTTTTT. It encodes CASGWRTGGFTGELFF.

This clone has only one observation. The chain carries TRBV7-9 and TRBJ2-7, with 8 bases identical to TRBD1. The germline V gene has CDR1 SEHNR and CDR2 FQNEAQ (reference sequence). CDR3 length: 15 residues. J gave up 3 bases and V 6 bases, and 10 bases lay outside the gene matches. CDR3 protein: CASSPRTGSLYEQYF. The DNA of the CDR3 is TGTGCCAGCAGTCCCCGGACAGGGTCGCTCTACGAGCAGTACTTC.

The chain has TRBV30 and TRBJ1-5; no definite D call. The CDR3 has 15 amino acids. The germline V gene encodes CDR1 GTSNPN and CDR2 SVGIG (reference sequence). V lost 3 bases to trimming and J lost 3 bases, with 15 bases between them. The CDR3 nucleotides are TGTGCCTGGAGCTCCGGGGATCCGATCAATCAGCCCCAGCATTTT. It translates to CAWSSGDPINQPQHF.

The chain uses TRBV2 and TRBJ2-3, with 8 bases that match TRBD2. CDR1 and CDR2 from the germline V gene are SNHLY and FYNNEI. The CDR3 loop spans 16 amino acids. J gave up 0 bases and V 8 bases, and 10 bases lay outside the gene matches. Written as DNA, the CDR3 is TGTGCCAGCCCTTCGCGGACTAGCTTCAGCACAGATACGCAGTATTTT. It yields the protein CASPSRTSFSTDTQYF. Looking up the rest from reference TRBV2 and TRBJ2-3 gives the full variable domain: EPEVTQTPSHQVTQMGQEVILRCVPISNHLYFYWYRQILGQKVEFLVSFYNNEISEKSEIFDDQFSVERPDGSNFTLKIRSTKLEDSAMYFCASPSRTSFSTDTQYFGPGTRLTVL.

The V and J genes are TRBV6-6 and TRBJ2-2, with 7 bases that match TRBD2. Germline values: CDR1 MNHNY, CDR2 SVGAGI (reference sequence). Trimming at V came to 4 bases and at J to 0 bases, leaving 2 bases not matched to a gene. The CDR3 runs 15 residues. The CDR3 reads CASSLGGANTGELFF. In nucleotides, the CDR3 is TGTGCCAGCAGTTTGGGGGGGGCGAACACCGGGGAGCTGTTTTTT.

With respect to this clone: Its ends do not fully match the called genes, so a read error is possible. J is TRBJ2-5 and V is TRBV7-7, with 7 positions matching TRBD1. The CDR3 has 15 residues. Germline CDR1 and CDR2: SSHAT and FNYEAQ (reference sequence). DNA of the CDR3: TGTGCTAGCAGCTTAGCCGGGACAGCCCAAGAGACCCAGTACTTC. Protein sequence: CASSLAGTAQETQYF.

The CDR3 loop is CASSQGDSRTDTQYF. The CDR3 DNA reads TGCGCCAGCAGCCAAGGGGACAGTCGCACAGATACGCAGTATTTT. V and J are TRBV4-1 and TRBJ2-3; 7 bases map to TRBD1. Germline V gene lookup returns CDR1 MGHRA and CDR2 YSYEKL. The CDR3 consists of 15 residues. V lost 1 base, J lost 1 base, and 2 bases stayed unmatched.

The rearrangement links TRBV18 to TRBJ2-7, with 9 bases fitting TRBD1. Germline CDR1 reads KGHSH; CDR2 reads LQKENI. V lost 4 bases, J lost 2 bases, and 6 bases stayed unmatched. This CDR3 is built from 15 residues. The CDR3 coding sequence is TGTGCCAGCTCACGAGGACAGGGGAGAACCTACGAGCAGTACTTC. Amino acids: CASSRGQGRTYEQYF.